This entry concerns a single T cell receptor beta chain. As yet, its antigen is unknown. Primers for the PCR totalled 60 Vbeta and 13 Jbeta. Original processing notes: Later work found around 85 million unique TCR beta chains, with some 11 million shared. Profiling relied on immunoSEQ multiplex PCR, and the TCRdb table lists in-frame clones only, not all of them. Clone size and V and J calls were adopted from that table, with D and trimming inferred from the DNA. The sample holds around 130,000 clones; 65% to 80% are singletons and the top ten take about 1.5%. The data are from a study of cytomegalovirus exposure and HLA in healthy donors. Study results and limitations: Sequences of the TCR beta chain were said to predict the HLA-A and HLA-B alleles of most subjects accurately.

CDR3 length: 14 amino acids. Germline CDR1 LNHNV, CDR2 YYDKDF (reference sequence). Trimming removed 7 bases from V and 1 base from J; junction bases left unmatched: 5. The chain combines TRBV15 with TRBJ2-3; 7 bases line up with TRBD2. The sequence came from a woman aged 18-35 years in good health and CMV-seronegative. Sequencing was carried out using PBMCs. The CDR3 bases are TGTGCCACCAAAGTGGCGGGGGGCACAGATACGCAGTATTTT. Protein sequence: CATKVAGGTDTQYF.